A single sample is the source of the 9 T cell receptor beta chains below, sequenced in a study of blood T cell repertoires in COVID-19. Produced via immunoSEQ multiplex PCR; TCRdb's table is partial and in-frame only. This table holds approximately 200,000 clones, around 94% found once. The specimen sequenced was peripheral blood. These receptor sequences come from a man aged 25-40 years with COVID-19, enrolled during active disease.

V is TRBV28 and J is TRBJ2-7; 9 bases map to TRBD2. Germline-derived CDR1 and CDR2 are MDHEN and SYDVKM. V lost 9 bases, J lost 4 bases, and 7 bases stayed unmatched. The CDR3 is made up of 13 amino acids. CDR3 DNA sequence: TGTGCCAGTGGTTTTAGCGGGGGTTACGAGCAGTACTTC. The encoded protein is CASGFSGGYEQYF.

The CDR3 here is CASSQDRGSSYEQYF. The CDR3 nucleotides read TGCGCCAGCAGCCAGGACAGGGGGAGCTCCTACGAGCAGTACTTC. This chain links TRBV5-1 with TRBJ2-7; 10 bases agree with TRBD1. This CDR3 contains 15 residues. Trimming removed 4 bases from V and 0 bases from J; junction bases left unmatched: 4. Per the germline V gene, CDR1 is SGHRS and CDR2 is YFSETQ.

This clone was seen more than once but under ten times. The chain joins TRBV7-9 to TRBJ1-6, with no clear D. V dropped 1 base and J dropped 4 bases, with 5 bases sitting between them. The CDR3 runs to 14 residues. The germline gives CDR1 SEHNR, CDR2 FQNEAQ (reference sequence). Here the CDR3 DNA reads TGTGCCAGCAGCTTAGACAGTTATAATTCACCCCTCCACTTT. It encodes CASSLDSYNSPLHF.

This rearrangement joins TRBV15 to TRBJ1-1, with a possible D match to TRBD1 (5 bases). V was clipped by 5 bases and J by 5 bases, with 24 bases between them. Per germline, CDR1 LNHNV and CDR2 YYDKDF (reference sequence). This CDR3 spans 17 amino acids. The CDR3 DNA reads as TGTGCCACCAGCTCTGCGGGCAGGTCGCCCGGGGGGACTGAAGCTTTCTTT. Residues: CATSSAGRSPGGTEAFF.

This sequence joins TRBV9 and TRBJ1-2, with a weak D call TRBD1 (5 bases). This CDR3 spans 16 amino acids. From germline, CDR1 is SGDLS and CDR2 YYNGEE. V was pared by 0 bases and J by 1 base, with 13 bases between. Here the CDR3 reads CASSVAERDFNYGYTF. CDR3 bases: TGTGCCAGCAGCGTAGCTGAGAGGGACTTTAACTATGGCTACACCTTC.

This clone was seen more than once but under ten times. This chain links TRBV6-5 with TRBJ1-2; weak D call: TRBD1 (5 bases). V lost 8 bases and J lost 8, with 18 bases in between. There are 13 residues in the CDR3. Germline V CDR1 and CDR2: MNHEY, SVGAGI. The CDR3 sequence is CASSPGESGGYTF. CDR3 in DNA: TGTGCCAGCTCCCCGGGGGAGTCGGGCGGCTACACCTTC.

The CDR3 DNA reads TGCGCCAGCAGCCAGTTACAGGGGTTGACTGAAGCTTTCTTT. It specifies CASSQLQGLTEAFF. V is TRBV5-1 and J is TRBJ1-1; 7 bases line up with TRBD1. Germline V CDR1 and CDR2: SGHRS, YFSETQ. The CDR3 spans 14 residues. V was clipped by 4 bases and J by 5 bases; unmatched bases: 8.

In this sample, this clone turned up a few times. The chain links TRBV6-6 to TRBJ2-7; 7 nucleotides agree with TRBD2. There are 16 residues in the CDR3. Looked up from germline, CDR1 is MNHNY and CDR2 is SVGAGI (reference sequence). V lost 4 bases, J lost 0 bases, and 9 bases stayed unmatched. The CDR3 loop is CASSWARGESSYEQYF. CDR3 in DNA: TGTGCCAGCAGTTGGGCTCGGGGGGAGAGCTCCTACGAGCAGTACTTC.

This clone occurred a few times. V is TRBV4-1 and J is TRBJ1-5; D gene uncertain. The V end lost 0 bases, the J end lost 0 bases, and 12 bases lay between the germline ends. The CDR3 covers 17 residues. Germline CDR1 MGHRA, CDR2 YSYEKL. CDR3 bases: TGCGCCAGCAGCCAAGAGGGTCAACTAAATAGCAATCAGCCCCAGCATTTT. This gives the protein CASSQEGQLNSNQPQHF.